By sample share, the clone carrying this T cell receptor beta chain is medium-sized. Time point given: sample taken at primary tumor resection. Sequencing of whole RNA from tumor, nontumor lung or frozen PBMC involved no sorting. The donors were 72 patients with non-small cell lung cancer that was early-stage and untreated. TCRdb recomputed calls from the 5' RACE reads with MiXCR, one row per CDR3 protein. This sample has more than 20,000 distinct CDR3 sequences, with around 4.6% found just once. The sample originates from a study of spatial heterogeneity in lung cancer. The wider study: The study consistently detected more beta-chain than alpha-chain sequences.

Trimming at V came to 0 bases and at J to 4 bases, leaving 14 bases not matched to a gene. CDR1 and CDR2 (germline): LGHNA, YSLEER. The CDR3 runs to 19 residues. The material sequenced was PBMCs, taken at surgery. The sequence derives from a male donor with early-stage non-small cell lung cancer. V and J are TRBV4-3 and TRBJ2-3, with TRBD1 identical over 9 bases. CDR3 residues: CASSQEESAGQGGSDTQYF. In DNA form, the CDR3 reads TGCGCCAGCAGCCAAGAGGAGTCCGCGGGACAGGGAGGGTCAGATACGCAGTATTTT.